These 7 T cell receptor beta chains came from one sample sequenced in a study of cytomegalovirus exposure and HLA in healthy donors. The PCR ran on 60 Vbeta and 13 Jbeta primers. Only in-frame clones appear in the TCRdb table, and some are missing; sequencing was by immunoSEQ multiplex PCR. The sample carries about 96,000 clones, roughly 79% recorded once. What was sequenced was PBMCs. These receptors were collected from a female donor in good health and CMV-seropositive.

The chain employs TRBV14 and TRBJ2-3; 11 bases align to TRBD2. V was pared by 2 bases and J by 2 bases, with 6 bases of the junction left unmatched. This CDR3 is 17 amino acids long. The V gene's germline CDR1 is SGHDN and CDR2 FVKESK. The chain's CDR3 is CASSQRRLAGNTDTQYF. The CDR3 coding sequence is TGTGCCAGCAGCCAACGTCGACTAGCGGGAAACACAGATACGCAGTATTTT.

The genes are TRBV7-8 and TRBJ2-2; tentatively, D is TRBD1 (6 bases). The CDR3 extends over 16 amino acids. Per germline, CDR1 SGHVS and CDR2 FQNEAQ. V lost 5 bases and J 1 base, leaving 14 bases between the germline ends. The chain's CDR3 is CASSQQGRGNTGELFF. DNA for the CDR3: TGTGCCAGCAGCCAGCAAGGCAGGGGGAACACCGGGGAGCTGTTTTTT.

This clone was counted between two and nine times. The DNA for the CDR3 is TGCGCCAGCAGCCCCTACAGGGGAGGCGAAGAGACCCAGTACTTC. It yields the protein CASSPYRGGEETQYF. The chain carries TRBV4-3 and TRBJ2-5, with D possibly matching TRBD1 (7 bases). Germline CDR1 LGHNA, CDR2 YSLEER. The germline V and J ends were trimmed by 4 bases and 3 bases, with 15 bases remaining between them. The CDR3 contains 15 residues.

This clone was counted between two and nine times. J is TRBJ1-5 and V is TRBV30; TRBD1 matches 7 bases. There are 13 residues in the CDR3. V shed 4 bases, J shed 6 bases, and the junction held 6 bases outside the gene matches. Germline V gives CDR1 GTSNPN, CDR2 SVGIG (reference sequence). CDR3 sequence (DNA): TGTGCCTGGAATAGGGGGCCCGGTCAGCCCCAGCATTTT. It translates to CAWNRGPGQPQHF.

This chain joins TRBV5-1 and TRBJ1-4; D gene unclear. Germline values: CDR1 SGHRS, CDR2 YFSETQ. V was clipped by 5 bases and J by 7 bases, with 15 bases between them. The length of the CDR3 is 14 residues. CDR3 amino acids: CASSTGLSGEKLFF. The CDR3 region has the DNA TGCGCCAGCAGTACGGGTCTTAGCGGTGAAAAACTGTTTTTT.

The J gene is TRBJ2-1, the V gene TRBV28; 8 bases match TRBD2. The V segment lost 8 bases and the J segment 3 bases; nucleotides outside the gene matches: 12. CDR1 and CDR2 (germline): MDHEN, SYDVKM. The CDR3 is made up of 16 amino acids. As DNA, the CDR3 is TGTGCCAGCTTCGGGAGATCCGGGAGGGTCTACAATGAGCAGTTCTTC. Protein sequence: CASFGRSGRVYNEQFF.

The V gene is TRBV6-1, the J gene TRBJ2-7, with 7 bases that match TRBD1. Germline-derived CDR1 and CDR2 are MNHNS and SASEGT. This CDR3 spans 15 amino acids. J was trimmed by 3 bases and V by 3 bases; bases with no gene match: 8. In DNA, the CDR3 is TGTGCCAGCAGTGAGGGGCCGGGACAGCTCTACGAGCAGTACTTC. Protein product: CASSEGPGQLYEQYF.